This T cell receptor (beta chain) is drawn from a study of blood T cell repertoires in COVID-19. The protocol was immunoSEQ multiplex PCR, while the TCRdb copy is restricted to in-frame clones and leaves out a portion. The table shows 100,000 to 130,000 clones, with around nine tenths occurring only once. V was shortened by 8 bases and J by 3 bases, with 11 bases between the two germline ends. The CDR3 runs 13 residues. This chain uses TRBV12-3 or TRBV12-4 with TRBJ1-5; tentatively, D is TRBD1 (5 bases). This receptor was identified in a woman aged 25 to 45 with acute or convalescent COVID-19. Sequencing was performed on peripheral blood. CDR3 amino acids: CASGGTANQPQHF. Written as DNA, the CDR3 is TGTGCCAGCGGAGGGACCGCCAATCAGCCCCAGCATTTT.